Described below is a single TCR beta chain sequence and its context. Its target is not known. The second PCR ran roughly 6 to 11 cycles with a sample-barcoded 5' primer and J-beta primers. Each cDNA molecule was tagged by a template-switch adaptor with 12 random nucleotides. TCRdb re-called the 5' RACE reads through MiXCR, storing one row per CDR3 protein. The profile shows about 1,400,000 distinct CDR3 sequences, about 40% of them singletons. The CDR3 is made up of 17 amino acids. Germline CDR1 reads MNHEY; CDR2 reads SMNVEV (reference sequence). These data originate in a study of blood T cells in healthy people across ages. General study points: Diversity estimated from one million T cells was considered an underestimate. Naive CD4+ cells and diversity were both higher in long-lived donors than in aged donors.

The chain has TRBV27 and TRBJ2-5, with 9 positions matching TRBD1. The J call may be faulty, since TRBJ2-7 better matches the DNA end. The specimen sequenced was blood. This TCR was sampled from a woman aged 18-29 years in good health. The CDR3 DNA follows: TGTGCCAGCAGCCCAAGCCCTTGGGACAGGGCCGCCTACGAGCAGTACTTC. As protein: CASSPSPWDRAAYEQYF.